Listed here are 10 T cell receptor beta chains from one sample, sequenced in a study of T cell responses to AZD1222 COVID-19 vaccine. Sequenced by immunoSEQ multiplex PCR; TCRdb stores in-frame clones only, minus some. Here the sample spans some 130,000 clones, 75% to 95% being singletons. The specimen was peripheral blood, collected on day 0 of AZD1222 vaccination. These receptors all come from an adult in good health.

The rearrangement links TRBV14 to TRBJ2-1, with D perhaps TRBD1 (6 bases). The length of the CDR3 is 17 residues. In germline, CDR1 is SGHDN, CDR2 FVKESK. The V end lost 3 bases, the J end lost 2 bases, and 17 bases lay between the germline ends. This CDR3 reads CASSHPRDTRAYNEQFF. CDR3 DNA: TGTGCCAGCAGCCACCCCCGGGACACTCGGGCCTACAATGAGCAGTTCTTC.

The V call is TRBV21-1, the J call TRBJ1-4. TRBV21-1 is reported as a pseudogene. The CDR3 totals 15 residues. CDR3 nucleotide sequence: TGTGCCAGCGTGCTGGGGGTTCCTACTAATGAAAAACTGTTTTTT. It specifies CASVLGVPTNEKLFF.

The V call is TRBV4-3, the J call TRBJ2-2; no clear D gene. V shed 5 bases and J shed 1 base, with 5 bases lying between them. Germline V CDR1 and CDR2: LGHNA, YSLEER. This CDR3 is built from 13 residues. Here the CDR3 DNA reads TGCGCCAGCAGCTATCAGAACACCGGGGAGCTGTTTTTT. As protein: CASSYQNTGELFF.

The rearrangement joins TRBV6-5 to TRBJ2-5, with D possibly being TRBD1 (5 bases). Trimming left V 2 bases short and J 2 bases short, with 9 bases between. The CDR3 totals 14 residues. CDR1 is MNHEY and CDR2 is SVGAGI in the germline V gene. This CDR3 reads CASSYMAGQETQYF. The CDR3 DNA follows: TGTGCCAGCAGTTACATGGCAGGGCAAGAGACCCAGTACTTC.

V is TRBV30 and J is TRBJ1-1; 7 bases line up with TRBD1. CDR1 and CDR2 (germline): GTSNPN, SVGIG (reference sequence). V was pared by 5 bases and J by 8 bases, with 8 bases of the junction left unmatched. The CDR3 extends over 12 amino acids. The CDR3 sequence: CAWEPQGEEAFF. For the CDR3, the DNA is TGTGCCTGGGAACCCCAGGGGGAGGAAGCTTTCTTT.

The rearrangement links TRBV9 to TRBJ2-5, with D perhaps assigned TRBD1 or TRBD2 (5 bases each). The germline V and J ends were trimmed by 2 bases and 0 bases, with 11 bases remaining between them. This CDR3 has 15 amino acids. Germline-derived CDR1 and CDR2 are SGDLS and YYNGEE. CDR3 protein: CASSVGEQYQETQYF. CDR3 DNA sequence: TGTGCCAGCAGCGTGGGGGAACAATACCAAGAGACCCAGTACTTC.

The CDR3 DNA reads TGTGCCAGTAGTATAGCAGTCGGCAGCCGAAACCACCTACCCTACGAGCAGTACTTC. Its protein is CASSIAVGSRNHLPYEQYF. The chain recombines TRBV19 with TRBJ2-7; unclear D gene. The CDR3 runs to 19 residues. In germline, CDR1 is LNHDA, CDR2 SQIVND (reference sequence). The V and J ends lost 1 base and 2 bases respectively, with 24 bases between them.

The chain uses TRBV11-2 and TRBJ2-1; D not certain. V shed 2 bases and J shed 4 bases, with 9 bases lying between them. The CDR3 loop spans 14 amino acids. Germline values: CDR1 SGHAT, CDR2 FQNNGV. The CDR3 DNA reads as TGTGCCAGCAGCTTACTAGACGGTTACAATGAGCAGTTCTTC. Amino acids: CASSLLDGYNEQFF.

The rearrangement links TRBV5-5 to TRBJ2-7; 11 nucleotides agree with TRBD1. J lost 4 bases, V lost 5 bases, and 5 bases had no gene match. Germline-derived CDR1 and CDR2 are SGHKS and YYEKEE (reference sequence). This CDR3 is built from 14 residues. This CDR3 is CASSMGQGVYEQYF. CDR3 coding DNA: TGTGCCAGCAGTATGGGACAGGGGGTTTACGAGCAGTACTTC.

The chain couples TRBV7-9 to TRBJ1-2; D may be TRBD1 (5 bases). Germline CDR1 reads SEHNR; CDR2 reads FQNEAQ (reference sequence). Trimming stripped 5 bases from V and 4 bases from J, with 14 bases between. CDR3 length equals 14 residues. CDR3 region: CASSPSPGGYGYTF. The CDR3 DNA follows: TGTGCCAGCAGCCCATCTCCGGGGGGCTATGGCTACACCTTC. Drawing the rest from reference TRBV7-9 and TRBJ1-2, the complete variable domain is DTGVSQNPRHKITKRGQNVTFRCDPISEHNRLYWYRQTLGQGPEFLTYFQNEAQLEKSRLLSDRFSAERPKGSFSTLEIQRTEQGDSAMYLCASSPSPGGYGYTFGSGTRLTVV.